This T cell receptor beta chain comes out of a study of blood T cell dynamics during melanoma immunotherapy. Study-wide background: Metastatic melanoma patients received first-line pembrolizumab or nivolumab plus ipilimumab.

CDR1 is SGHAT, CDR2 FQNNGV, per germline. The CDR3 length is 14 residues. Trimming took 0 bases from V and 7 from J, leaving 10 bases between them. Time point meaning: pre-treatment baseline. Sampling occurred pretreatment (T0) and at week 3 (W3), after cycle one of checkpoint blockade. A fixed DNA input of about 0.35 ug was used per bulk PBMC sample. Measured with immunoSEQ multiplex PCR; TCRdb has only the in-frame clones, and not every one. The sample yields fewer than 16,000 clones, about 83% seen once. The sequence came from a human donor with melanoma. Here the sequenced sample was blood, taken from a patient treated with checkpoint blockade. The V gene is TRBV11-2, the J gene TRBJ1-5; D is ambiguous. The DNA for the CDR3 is TGTGCCAGCAGCTTAGAGATTGGCCGACAGCCCCAGCATTTT. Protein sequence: CASSLEIGRQPQHF.